Following are 28 T cell receptor beta chains from one sample sequenced in a study of T cells in Graves' hyperthyroidism and ophthalmopathy. TCR beta CDR3 region amplification was performed from RNA transcripts. HTBI primers were employed in a first-round RT-PCR of the TCR CDR3. From the multiplex PCR reads, TCRdb called clonotypes with MiXCR, one entry per CDR3 protein. The sample records some 300,000 distinct CDR3 sequences, around 19% being singletons. Sequencing was carried out using blood. These receptors originate from a man in his forties or fifties with Graves' ophthalmopathy.

This rearrangement joins TRBV7-9 to TRBJ2-6, with D maybe TRBD1 (5 bases). Germline V lookup: CDR1 SEHNR, CDR2 FQNEAQ (reference sequence). Trimming took 5 bases from V and 0 from J, leaving 14 bases between them. The CDR3 has 17 amino acids. CDR3 sequence (DNA): TGTGCCAGCAGCCCTGGTCACAGGAACTCTGGGGCCAACGTCCTGACTTTC. Its translation is CASSPGHRNSGANVLTF.

The chain couples TRBV7-3 to TRBJ2-1, with 10 bases aligning to TRBD1. The CDR3 is made up of 15 amino acids. Trimming removed 5 bases from V and 11 bases from J; junction bases left unmatched: 12. From germline, CDR1 is SGHTA and CDR2 FQGTGA. The chain's CDR3 is CASSLGQGGRAQQFF. The CDR3 DNA reads as TGTGCCAGCAGCCTAGGACAGGGGGGGCGAGCTCAGCAGTTCTTC.

Turning to this clonotype: This clone may be a read error of a much larger clone one base away. V gene TRBV12-3 or TRBV12-4 combines with J gene TRBJ2-7; a weak D match, TRBD2 (6 bases). Deletions cut 4 bases from V and 2 bases from J, with 15 bases between. The CDR3 loop spans 15 amino acids. The CDR3 is CASSWGDLSAYEQYF. Here the CDR3 DNA reads TGTGCCAGCAGTTGGGGGGACCTCTCCGCCTACGAGCAGTACTTC.

J is TRBJ1-2 and V is TRBV11-2, with 7 nucleotides matching TRBD1. This CDR3 spans 14 amino acids. Germline V gives CDR1 SGHAT, CDR2 FQNNGV. V was pared by 3 bases and J by 5 bases, with 6 bases of the junction left unmatched. CDR3 nucleotide sequence: TGTGCCAGCAGCTTCTCCCAGGGGGGGTATGGCTACACCTTC. This gives the protein CASSFSQGGYGYTF.

This chain joins TRBV10-3 and TRBJ1-1, with no clear D. The CDR3 is made up of 13 amino acids. V was cut by 4 bases and J by 3 bases, with 9 bases left in between. Germline V gene sequence: CDR1 ENHRY, CDR2 SYGVKD. The DNA of the CDR3 is TGTGCCATCAGTGTTAAAGGGTACACTGAAGCTTTCTTT. Its protein is CAISVKGYTEAFF.

Points on this clonotype: The junction differs from germline at one of its ends, possibly a read error. The chain carries TRBV9 and TRBJ2-7, with 7 nucleotides matching TRBD1. The CDR3 is 13 amino acids. CDR1 is SGDLS, CDR2 YYNGEE, per germline. The DNA for the CDR3 is TGTGCCAGCAGCGCGAGACAGGGCTACGAGCAGCACTTC. It translates to CASSARQGYEQHF.

This sequence joins TRBV9 and TRBJ1-1; D might be TRBD1 (6 bases). The germline gives CDR1 SGDLS, CDR2 YYNGEE. Deletions cut 0 bases from V and 11 bases from J, with 14 bases between. The CDR3 sequence is 13 residues long. The CDR3 here is CASSVEQGSLAFF. CDR3 nucleotide sequence: TGTGCCAGCAGCGTAGAACAGGGAAGTCTGGCTTTCTTT.

Ten or more counts support this clonotype. V and J are TRBV10-3 and TRBJ2-2; perhaps TRBD1 as D (6 bases). The CDR3 is 14 residues long. Looked up from germline, CDR1 is ENHRY and CDR2 is SYGVKD. Trimming shortened V by 5 bases and J by 4 bases, and 11 bases separated the two germline ends. The CDR3 DNA follows: TGTGCCATCAGTAAGGACAGAGCCACCGGGGAGCTGTTTTTT. It encodes CAISKDRATGELFF.

This clonotype was seen at least ten times. The V gene is TRBV20-1, the J gene TRBJ2-1; 11 nucleotides match TRBD2. CDR3 length equals 17 residues. Germline V gene sequence: CDR1 DFQATT, CDR2 SNEGSKA (reference sequence). Trimming at V came to 2 bases and at J to 5 bases, leaving 11 bases not matched to a gene. The CDR3 sequence: CSARNKMGLAVHNEQFF. The CDR3 DNA follows: TGCAGTGCTAGAAACAAAATGGGACTAGCGGTACACAATGAGCAGTTCTTC.

This clonotype has ten or more counts. The chain uses TRBV7-2 and TRBJ2-3, with TRBD1 identical over 9 bases. With 0 bases clipped from V and 3 bases from J, the junction kept 1 base outside the gene matches. The CDR3 extends over 15 amino acids. CDR1 is SGHTA, CDR2 FQGNSA, per germline. In nucleotides, the CDR3 is TGTGCCAGCAGCTTAGCGGACAGGGGTACAGATACGCAGTATTTT. Amino acids: CASSLADRGTDTQYF.

This clonotype was detected many times. This rearrangement joins TRBV10-3 to TRBJ2-5; 11 nucleotides align to TRBD2. Trimming cost V 6 bases and J 5 bases; bases outside gene matches: 5. CDR3 size: 14 residues. Germline CDR1 and CDR2: ENHRY and SYGVKD. Written as DNA, the CDR3 is TGTGCCATCAGCATACTAGCGGGAGTGGAGACCCAGTACTTC. It is translated as CAISILAGVETQYF.

This clonotype came up many times. The V gene is TRBV28, the J gene TRBJ2-7; possibly TRBD1 for D (6 bases). CDR1 MDHEN and CDR2 SYDVKM come from the germline V gene. V was trimmed by 3 bases and J by 5 bases, leaving 23 bases between them. The CDR3 totals 17 residues. The CDR3 loop is CASSLAWGQGNLHEQYF. CDR3 DNA: TGTGCCAGCAGTTTGGCCTGGGGGCAGGGAAACCTTCACGAGCAGTACTTC.

Only one count was recorded for this clonotype. A much larger clonotype is one base distant, so this may be a read error. The J gene is TRBJ2-3, the V gene TRBV27; 11 bases line up with TRBD2. Germline V CDR1 and CDR2: MNHEY, SMNVEV (reference sequence). This CDR3 region has 18 residues. The CDR3 sequence: CPSSQTSGARTSTDTQYF. CDR3 DNA: TGTCCCAGCAGTCAGACTAGCGGGGCACGTACTAGCACAGATACGCAGTATTTT.

The chain employs TRBV7-6 and TRBJ2-7; 12 bases line up with TRBD2. Germline V CDR1 and CDR2: SGHVS, FNYEAQ. J was trimmed by 5 bases and V by 5 bases; bases with no gene match: 7. The CDR3 loop spans 15 amino acids. The CDR3 DNA is TGTGCCAGCAGCGCGTCTAGCGGGAGGGCCGACGAGCAGTACTTC. Its translation: CASSASSGRADEQYF.

This clonotype was seen ten or more times. V usage is TRBV5-1 and J usage is TRBJ2-3; D is possibly TRBD1 (5 bases). Germline CDR1 is SGHRS and CDR2 is YFSETQ. This CDR3 comprises 15 residues. Trimming removed 2 bases at V and 2 bases at J, with 12 bases between. The CDR3 DNA is TGCGCCAGCAGCTTAAGGGGCAGTAACACAGATACGCAGTATTTT. Its protein product is CASSLRGSNTDTQYF.

The rearrangement uses TRBV15 and TRBJ1-3; D gene uncertain. Trimming removed 3 bases at V and 6 bases at J, with 12 bases between. There are 14 residues in the CDR3. The germline gives CDR1 LNHNV, CDR2 YYDKDF (reference sequence). The CDR3 sequence is CATSREGAVNTIYF. The CDR3, as DNA: TGTGCCACCAGCAGGGAGGGTGCCGTAAACACCATATATTTT.

This clonotype occurred a few times. The chain couples TRBV20-1 to TRBJ2-7; 7 nucleotides match TRBD1. Germline V CDR1 and CDR2: DFQATT, SNEGSKA (reference sequence). This CDR3 is built from 14 residues. V lost 3 bases and J lost 0; bases outside the gene matches: 5. The DNA of the CDR3 is TGCAGTGCTAGCCCGGCAGGGGGCTCCTACGAGCAGTACTTC. Its translation: CSASPAGGSYEQYF.

This clonotype was observed many times. The chain recombines TRBV7-8 with TRBJ2-1, with 10 bases identical to TRBD1. CDR1 and CDR2 from the germline V gene are SGHVS and FQNEAQ. The CDR3 loop spans 15 amino acids. The trim removed 5 bases at V and 6 bases at J, leaving 7 bases unmatched. The CDR3 here is CASSPTGQGPNEQFF. For the CDR3, the DNA is TGTGCCAGCAGCCCAACGGGACAGGGGCCCAATGAGCAGTTCTTC.

There are a few counts of this clonotype. V gene TRBV24-1 combines with J gene TRBJ2-5, with 7 nucleotides matching TRBD1. The germline V gene encodes CDR1 KGHDR and CDR2 SFDVKD. The CDR3 covers 14 residues. V shed 8 bases and J 0 bases; nucleotides not matched to a gene: 5. CDR3 sequence: CATTDRDNQETQYF. The CDR3 nucleotides are TGTGCCACCACCGACAGGGACAACCAAGAGACCCAGTACTTC.

This clonotype came up a few times. The gene calls are TRBV5-6 and TRBJ2-2, with D unclear. Trimming shortened V by 2 bases and J by 7 bases, and 6 bases separated the two germline ends. This CDR3 is built from 12 residues. The germline V gene has CDR1 SGHDT and CDR2 YYEEEE. CDR3: CASSFELGELFF. The CDR3 DNA reads as TGTGCCAGCAGCTTCGAACTCGGGGAGCTGTTTTTT. The full variable domain, completed using reference TRBV5-6 and TRBJ2-2, is DAGVTQSPTHLIKTRGQQVTLRCSPKSGHDTVSWYQQALGQGPQFIFQYYEEEERQRGNFPDRFSGHQFPNYSSELNVNALLLGDSALYLCASSFELGELFFGEGSRLTVL.

The chain is built from TRBV6-1 and TRBJ1-5; 8 positions match TRBD1. Per the germline V gene, CDR1 is MNHNS and CDR2 is SASEGT. CDR3 length: 17 amino acids. V gave up 5 bases and J gave up 2 bases; unmatched junction bases: 11. Here the CDR3 reads CASSLKPRGQGNQPQHF. CDR3 sequence (DNA): TGTGCCAGCAGTCTCAAGCCAAGGGGACAGGGCAATCAGCCCCAGCATTTT.

This clonotype was counted between two and nine times. This sequence joins TRBV24-1 and TRBJ2-2; D unresolved. Trimming left V 5 bases short and J 4 bases short, with 4 bases between. Germline CDR1 and CDR2: KGHDR and SFDVKD. This CDR3 comprises 12 residues. The CDR3: CATSVLTGELFF. CDR3 DNA sequence: TGTGCCACCAGTGTCCTCACCGGGGAGCTGTTTTTT.

V usage is TRBV6-2 or TRBV6-3 and J usage is TRBJ2-5; D is ambiguous. Trimming removed 2 bases at V and 2 bases at J, with 6 bases between. The length of the CDR3 is 13 residues. Germline lookup yields CDR1 MNHEY and CDR2 SVGEGT. Here the CDR3 reads CASSYGEQETQYF. Here the CDR3 DNA reads TGTGCCAGCAGTTACGGAGAGCAAGAGACCCAGTACTTC.

The rearrangement uses TRBV7-9 and TRBJ2-7; TRBD2 agrees at 8 bases. Germline trimming cut 8 bases from V and 2 bases from J; bases unmatched to any gene: 5. The CDR3 has 13 amino acids. The germline V gene has CDR1 SEHNR and CDR2 FQNEAQ (reference sequence). CDR3 region: CASHSGTTYEQYF. The CDR3 DNA is TGTGCCAGCCATAGCGGGACTACCTACGAGCAGTACTTC.

The sample holds many counts of this clonotype. The V and J genes are TRBV6-1 and TRBJ1-1, with 7 bases matching TRBD1. CDR1 and CDR2 from the germline V gene are MNHNS and SASEGT. The CDR3 extends over 16 amino acids. J gave up 4 bases and V 3 bases, and 11 bases lay outside the gene matches. The CDR3 DNA reads TGTGCCAGCAGTGAGAGCCCACAGGGGACCGGCACTGAAGCTTTCTTT. It codes for CASSESPQGTGTEAFF.

This clonotype was observed at least ten times. The chain links TRBV7-9 to TRBJ2-1, with D hard to call. This CDR3 is built from 15 residues. Trimming left V 2 bases short and J 0 bases short, with 8 bases between. Germline CDR1 SEHNR, CDR2 FQNEAQ (reference sequence). CDR3 DNA: TGTGCCAGCAGCTTAAGGCGGATCTCCTACAATGAGCAGTTCTTC. Protein: CASSLRRISYNEQFF.

In regard to this clonotype: It may be a read error: a sequence one base away is much more abundant. This chain joins TRBV30 and TRBJ2-3; perhaps TRBD1 as D (6 bases). Germline CDR1 reads GTSNPN; CDR2 reads SVGIG (reference sequence). The CDR3 sequence is 13 residues long. V was clipped by 5 bases and J by 4 bases, with 13 bases between them. The CDR3 is CAWASGGADTQYF. CDR3 sequence (DNA): TGTGCCTGGGCGAGTGGGGGCGCAGATACGCAGTATTTT.

The rearrangement joins TRBV9 to TRBJ1-1; 7 bases are a match to TRBD1. The V gene end was trimmed by 4 bases and the J gene end by 5 bases; junction bases not matched to a gene: 5. CDR1 is SGDLS, CDR2 YYNGEE, per germline. The CDR3 spans 13 residues. The CDR3, as DNA: TGTGCCAGCAGCCCGCGACAGGGAACTGAAGCTTTCTTT. It is translated as CASSPRQGTEAFF.